The present entry profiles one TCR beta chain with its context. The antigen remains unidentified. Produced via immunoSEQ multiplex PCR; TCRdb's table is partial and in-frame only. The repertoire includes about 2.2 million clones, approximately 94% of them detected once, and under 2% sits in the top ten. These data come from a study of shared clonotypes between healthy human individuals. Study results and limitations: Of the naive CD4 clonotypes, around 4.9% were shared across several donors. The researchers took only blood, and tissue repertoires probably look different.

This CDR3 contains 13 residues. Germline CDR1 reads SEHNR; CDR2 reads FQNEAQ (reference sequence). The trim removed 5 bases at V and 4 bases at J, leaving 5 bases unmatched. Naive CD8 cells lacked CD45RO, underwent positive selection for CCR7 and left out terminally differentiated effector memory CD45RA+ cells. The source material was naive CD8+ T cells from PBMCs. V and J are TRBV7-9 and TRBJ2-7; 7 nucleotides align to TRBD1. The receptor comes from a young man in good health. Some clones in this sample may be carry-over from other donors' samples. CDR3 loop: CASSGGQSYEQYF. As DNA, the CDR3 is TGTGCCAGCAGCGGGGGACAGAGTTACGAGCAGTACTTC.